This T cell receptor (beta chain) was observed in a study of T cells in localized non-small cell lung cancer. Study-level results: Tumor trailed uninvolved adjacent lung in T cell clonality, which peaked there.

Only in-frame clones appear in the TCRdb table, and some are missing; sequencing was by immunoSEQ multiplex PCR. The table has around 41,000 clones, about nine tenths seen once; the top ten hold 2.6%. Germline-derived CDR1 and CDR2 are MNHEY and SMNVEV (reference sequence). The CDR3 contains 18 residues. V trimming: 6 bases; J trimming: 4 bases; junction bases outside the gene matches: 17. On this clone: Its specificity is not known.

The rearrangement joins TRBV27 to TRBJ2-2, with TRBD1 identical over 7 bases. Specimen: peripheral blood, collected before any cancer treatment. The clonotype was recovered from a female donor older than 55 with stage I squamous cell lung carcinoma. The CDR3 loop reads CASSPGTASRRVTGELFF. CDR3 nucleotides: TGTGCCAGCAGCCCCGGGACAGCGTCTAGAAGGGTCACCGGGGAGCTGTTTTTT.